This TCR beta chain was obtained from a study of PD-1 blockade in classical Hodgkin lymphoma. V was trimmed by 0 bases and J by 4 bases, leaving 4 bases between them. The CDR3 is 12 amino acids. CDR1 and CDR2 from the germline V gene are SGDLS and YYNGEE. Each patient experienced a relapse that followed autologous stem cell transplantation, and brentuximab vedotin exposure varied. Libraries were prepared by immunoSEQ multiplex PCR; TCRdb keeps only in-frame clonotypes and omits some of them. The sample gives about 40,000 clones, approximately 70% of which show up once; around 3% is in the top ten. The rearrangement joins TRBV9 to TRBJ2-5, with D hard to call. This TCR came from a human donor with classical Hodgkin lymphoma. The specimen was peripheral blood mononuclear cells (PBMCs), collected at baseline. CDR3 protein: CASSVDLETQYF. The CDR3 DNA sequence: TGTGCCAGCAGCGTAGATTTAGAGACCCAGTACTTC.